This TCR beta chain was profiled in a study of blood T cell repertoires in COVID-19. V trimming: 1 base; J trimming: 6 bases; junction bases outside the gene matches: 9. CDR3 size: 18 residues. From germline, CDR1 is LNHNV and CDR2 YYDKDF (reference sequence). Living in about two dozen US areas, the participants were between about 18 and 100 years of age. Assay: immunoSEQ multiplex PCR; the TCRdb copy retains only in-frame clones and omits some. The table lists about 170,000 clones, around 89% of them singletons. Material: PBMCs or T cells enriched from blood (not recorded which). The V and J genes are TRBV15 and TRBJ2-1; 13 bases align to TRBD2. The TCR originated in a woman aged 18-35 years who had recovered from COVID-19. The CDR3 DNA reads TGTGCCACCAGCAGAGGTCCGGGACTAGCGGGATCAGGCAATGAGCAGTTCTTC. It yields the protein CATSRGPGLAGSGNEQFF.